The T cell receptor beta chain under discussion was sequenced for a study of T cell responses to AZD1222 COVID-19 vaccine. This clone was seen once. Its specificity is not known. The germline V gene has CDR1 DFQATT and CDR2 SNEGSKA (reference sequence). The V end was cut by 6 bases, the J end by 5 bases, with 7 bases between. This CDR3 region has 11 residues. Study results and caveats: Clonal diversity may have been underestimated in mostly white British donors. At baseline, just 5 or 6 AZD1222 recipients tested seropositive.

TCRdb's table, derived via immunoSEQ multiplex PCR, lists solely in-frame clones and lacks some. The sample lists over 110,000 clones, approximately 87% seen once, with 1.6% in the top ten. The clonotype comes from an adult who received the AZD1222 COVID-19 vaccine. The sequencing here drew on peripheral blood, taken 28 days after the second AZD1222 dose. The chain recombines TRBV20-1 with TRBJ1-4; no firm D call. The CDR3 region is CSAYVNEKLFF. DNA of the CDR3: TGCAGTGCCTACGTAAATGAAAAACTGTTTTTT.